This T cell receptor (beta chain) came from a study of T cell responses to AZD1222 COVID-19 vaccine. General study points: White British ancestry dominated among donors, who included more females, and clonal diversity was possibly underestimated.

TCRdb's copy holds only in-frame clones and misses some; the assay was immunoSEQ multiplex PCR. The sample consists of around 83,000 clones, 75% to 95% of them appearing once. Analysis merged second doses at about 4 or about 12 weeks. CDR1 SGHVS and CDR2 FQNEAQ come from the germline V gene. The trim removed 3 bases at V and 4 bases at J, leaving 2 bases unmatched. This CDR3 region has 13 residues. In its sample, this clone was seen a few times. As yet, its antigen is unknown. This receptor was obtained from an adult who received the AZD1222 COVID-19 vaccine. The material sequenced was peripheral blood, taken 28 days after the second AZD1222 dose. J is TRBJ1-1 and V is TRBV7-8; the match to TRBD1 covers 7 bases. The chain's CDR3 is CASSFRDSTEAFF. In DNA, the CDR3 is TGTGCCAGCAGCTTCCGGGACAGCACTGAAGCTTTCTTT.